This T cell receptor beta chain emerged from a study of identical twins. This clonotype has ten or more counts. Unique molecular identifiers were present on cDNA, and template switching added a universal primer site. TCRdb called the 5' RACE reads again in MiXCR, with one record for every CDR3 protein. The sample includes hundreds of thousands of distinct CDR3 sequences, approximately 7% seen only once; the top ten take about 3.6%. This CDR3 is built from 12 residues. Germline V gene lookup returns CDR1 ENHRY and CDR2 SYGVKD. Trimming cost V 4 bases and J 6 bases, with 4 bases left between them. These sequences were also reported in another study, on yellow fever vaccine responses in identical twins. As that report states: Reports say the vaccine T cell response in twins looked partly convergent and partly personalized.

The receptor was isolated from a woman between 18 and 30 years old in good health. The material sequenced was memory (CD45RO+) T cells sorted from blood. The J gene is TRBJ1-6, the V gene TRBV10-3, with D uncertain. The CDR3 region is CAISGLNSPLHF. The CDR3 DNA is TGTGCCATCAGTGGGCTTAATTCACCCCTCCACTTT.